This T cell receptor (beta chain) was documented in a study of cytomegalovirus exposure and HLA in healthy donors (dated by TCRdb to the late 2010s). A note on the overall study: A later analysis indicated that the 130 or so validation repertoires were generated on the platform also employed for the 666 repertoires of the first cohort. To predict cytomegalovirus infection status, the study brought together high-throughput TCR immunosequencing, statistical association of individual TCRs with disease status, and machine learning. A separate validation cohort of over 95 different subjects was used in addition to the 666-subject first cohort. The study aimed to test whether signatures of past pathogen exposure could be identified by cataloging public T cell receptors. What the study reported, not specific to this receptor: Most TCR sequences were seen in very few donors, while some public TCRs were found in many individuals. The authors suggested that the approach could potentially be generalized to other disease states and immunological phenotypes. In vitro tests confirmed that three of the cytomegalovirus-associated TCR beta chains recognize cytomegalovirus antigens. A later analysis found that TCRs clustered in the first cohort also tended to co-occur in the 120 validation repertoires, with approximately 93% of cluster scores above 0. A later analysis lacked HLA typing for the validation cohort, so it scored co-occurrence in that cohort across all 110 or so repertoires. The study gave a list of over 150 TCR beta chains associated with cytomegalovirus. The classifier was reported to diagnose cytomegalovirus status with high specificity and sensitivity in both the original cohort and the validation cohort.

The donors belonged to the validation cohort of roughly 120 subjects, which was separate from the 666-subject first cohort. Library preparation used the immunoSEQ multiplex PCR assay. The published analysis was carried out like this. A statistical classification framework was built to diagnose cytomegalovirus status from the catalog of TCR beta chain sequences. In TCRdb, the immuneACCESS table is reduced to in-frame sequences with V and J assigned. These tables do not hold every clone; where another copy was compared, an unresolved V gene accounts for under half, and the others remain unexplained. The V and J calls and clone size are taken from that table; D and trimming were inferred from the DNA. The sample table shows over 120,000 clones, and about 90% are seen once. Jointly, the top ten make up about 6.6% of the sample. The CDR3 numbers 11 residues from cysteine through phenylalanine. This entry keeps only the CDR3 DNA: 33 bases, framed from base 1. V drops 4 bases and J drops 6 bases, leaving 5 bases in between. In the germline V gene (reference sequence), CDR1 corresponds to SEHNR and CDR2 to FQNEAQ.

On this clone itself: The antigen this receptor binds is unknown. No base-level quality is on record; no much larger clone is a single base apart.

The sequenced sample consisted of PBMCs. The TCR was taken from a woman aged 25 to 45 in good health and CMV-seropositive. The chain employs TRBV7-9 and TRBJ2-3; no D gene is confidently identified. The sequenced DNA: TGTGCCAGCAGCTCCTTGGATACGCAGTATTTT. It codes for CASSSLDTQYF.